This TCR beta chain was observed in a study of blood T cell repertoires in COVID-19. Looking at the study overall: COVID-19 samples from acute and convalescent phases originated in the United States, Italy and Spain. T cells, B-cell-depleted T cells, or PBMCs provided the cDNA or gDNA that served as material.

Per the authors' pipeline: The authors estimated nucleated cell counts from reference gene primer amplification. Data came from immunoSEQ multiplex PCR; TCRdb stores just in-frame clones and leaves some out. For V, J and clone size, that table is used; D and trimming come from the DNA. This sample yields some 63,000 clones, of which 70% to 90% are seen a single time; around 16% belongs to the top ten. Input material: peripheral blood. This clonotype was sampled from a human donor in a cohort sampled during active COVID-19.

CDR3 sequence (DNA): TGTGCCAGCAGTAGAGGGGAGGGCGGTGGCTACACCTTC. As protein: CASSRGEGGGYTF. The J gene is TRBJ1-2, the V gene TRBV2, with D perhaps matching TRBD1 (5 bases). V lost 5 bases, J lost 7 bases, and 14 bases lay in between. The germline V gene has CDR1 SNHLY and CDR2 FYNNEI. This CDR3 has 13 residues.